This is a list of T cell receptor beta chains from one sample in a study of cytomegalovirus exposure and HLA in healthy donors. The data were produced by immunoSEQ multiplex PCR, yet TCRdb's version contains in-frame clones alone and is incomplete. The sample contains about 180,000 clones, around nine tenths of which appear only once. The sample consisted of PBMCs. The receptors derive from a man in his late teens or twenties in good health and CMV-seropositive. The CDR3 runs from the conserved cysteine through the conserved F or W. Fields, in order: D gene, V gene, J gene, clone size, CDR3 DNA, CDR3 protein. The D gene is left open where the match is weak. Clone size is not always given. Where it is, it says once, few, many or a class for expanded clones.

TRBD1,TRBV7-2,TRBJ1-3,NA,TGTGCCAGCAGCCCAACAGGGGACGCTGGAAACACCATATATTTT,CASSPTGDAGNTIYF
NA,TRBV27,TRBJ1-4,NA,TGTGCCAGCCGAACGGGGGGACTTAATGAAAAACTGTTTTTT,CASRTGGLNEKLFF
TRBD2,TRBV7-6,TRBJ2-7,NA,TGTGCCAGCAGCTTAGGCTTCGGCCCTAGCGGGCCTACCCCCTACGAGCAGTACTTC,CASSLGFGPSGPTPYEQYF
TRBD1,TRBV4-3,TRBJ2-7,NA,TGCGCCAGCAGCCCTGCAGGACAGGGAGACGAGCAGTACTTC,CASSPAGQGDEQYF
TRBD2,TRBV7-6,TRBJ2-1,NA,TGTGCCAGCAGCGGCCGGGTAGCGGGAGGGCCTTCCTACAATGAGCAGTTCTTC,CASSGRVAGGPSYNEQFF
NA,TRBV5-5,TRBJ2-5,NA,TGTGCCAGCAGCTTACAGGGAAATCGAGGTCGGGAGACCCAGTACTTC,CASSLQGNRGRETQYF
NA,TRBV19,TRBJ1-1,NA,TGTGCCTGCCAAGGAGGGTTTTCGGAAGCTTCTGTCGCTTTCTTT,CACQGGFSEASVAFF
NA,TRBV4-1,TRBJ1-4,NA,TGCGCCAGCAGCCAAGTCGGGGGACTGGCCGTAAAACTGTTTTTT,CASSQVGGLAVKLFF
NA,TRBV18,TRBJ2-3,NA,TGTGCCAGCTCACCACTAGAATTT,CASSPLEF
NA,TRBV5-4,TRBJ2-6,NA,TGTGCCAGCAGCCACCCGGCTGGGGCCAACGTCCTGACTTTC,CASSHPAGANVLTF
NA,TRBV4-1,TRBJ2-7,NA,TGCGCCAGCAGCCAAGACAGGAACAACTACGAGCAGTACTTC,CASSQDRNNYEQYF
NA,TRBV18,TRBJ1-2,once,TGTGCCAGCTCACCACCCGGCGGGAACTATGGCTACACCTTC,CASSPPGGNYGYTF
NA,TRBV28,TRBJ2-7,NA,TGTGCCAGCAGTTTATTCGCCTACGAGCAGTACTTC,CASSLFAYEQYF
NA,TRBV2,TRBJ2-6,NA,TGTGCCAGCAGTGGCGCAGGTTCCTCCTCTGGGGCCAACGTCCTGACTTTC,CASSGAGSSSGANVLTF
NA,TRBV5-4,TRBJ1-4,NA,TGTGCCAGCAGCTCCGGACAGTTTAATGAAAAACTGTTTTTT,CASSSGQFNEKLFF
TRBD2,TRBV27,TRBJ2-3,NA,TGTGCCACCCAAATACCGGGACTAGCGGGGCACACAGATACGCAGTATTTT,CATQIPGLAGHTDTQYF
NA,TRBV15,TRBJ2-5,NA,TGTGCCACCAGCTGGGGGCAGGAGACCCAGTACTTC,CATSWGQETQYF
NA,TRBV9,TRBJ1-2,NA,TGTGCCAGCAGCGGCGGGACCGACTATGGCTACACCTTC,CASSGGTDYGYTF
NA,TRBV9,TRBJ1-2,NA,TGTGCCAGCAGCGGAGCACCCCTTAACTATGGCTACACCTTC,CASSGAPLNYGYTF
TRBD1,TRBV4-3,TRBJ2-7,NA,TGCGCCAGCAGCCATCAAACGGGACAGACCTACGAGCAGTACTTC,CASSHQTGQTYEQYF
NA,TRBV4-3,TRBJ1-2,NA,TGCGCCAGCAGCCAAGGTGTAGGGGGTAATTATGGCTACACCTTC,CASSQGVGGNYGYTF
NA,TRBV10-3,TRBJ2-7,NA,TGTGCCATCAGTGACCCGGGGAGGGGGGGCTACGAGCAGTACTTC,CAISDPGRGGYEQYF
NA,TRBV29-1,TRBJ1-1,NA,TGCAGCGTTGAAGGGGCCGGGATGAACACTGAAGCTTTCTTT,CSVEGAGMNTEAFF
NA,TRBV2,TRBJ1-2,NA,TGTGCCAGCAGTGAAGGCAGTAACTATGGCTACACCTTC,CASSEGSNYGYTF